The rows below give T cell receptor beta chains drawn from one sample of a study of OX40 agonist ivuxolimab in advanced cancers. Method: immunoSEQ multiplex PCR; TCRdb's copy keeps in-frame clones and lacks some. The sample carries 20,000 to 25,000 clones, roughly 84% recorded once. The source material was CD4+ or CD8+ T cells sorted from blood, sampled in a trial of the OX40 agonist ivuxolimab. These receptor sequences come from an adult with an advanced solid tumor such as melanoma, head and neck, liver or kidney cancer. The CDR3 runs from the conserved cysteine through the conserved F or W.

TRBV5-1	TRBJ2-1	CASSLAGAVNEQFF
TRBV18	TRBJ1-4	CASSPRQGSGSEKLFF
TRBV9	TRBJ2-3	CASSLVPDTQYF
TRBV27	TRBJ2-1	CASRGLAGPNYNEQFF
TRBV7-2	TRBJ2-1	CASSETGFYNEQFF
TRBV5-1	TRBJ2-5	CASSLEGQETQYF
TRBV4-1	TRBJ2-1	CASSQDGRTSSYNEQFF
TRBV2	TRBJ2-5	CASSEAWGGRWYF
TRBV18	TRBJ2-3	CASSPNSRGLAGGTTDTQYF
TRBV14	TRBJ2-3	CASSQGAGLSTDTQYF
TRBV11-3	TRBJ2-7	CASSLDHRGSSYEQYF
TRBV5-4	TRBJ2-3	CASSSRLVSSTDTQYF
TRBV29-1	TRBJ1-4	CSIQAASNEKLFF
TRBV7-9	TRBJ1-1	CASSFQPAEAFF
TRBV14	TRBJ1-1	CASSQEDQTVIF
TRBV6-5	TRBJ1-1	CASRDSNTEAFF
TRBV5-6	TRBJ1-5	CASSLEPDQPQHF
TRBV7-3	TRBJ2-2	CASSLGGGGDSNTGELFF
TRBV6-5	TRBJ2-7	CASSYAGTSLHEQYF
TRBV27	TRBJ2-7	CAVPLAWGAPTSSYEQYF
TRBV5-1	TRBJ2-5	CASSFQTGAGGLETQYF
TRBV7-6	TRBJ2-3	CASSSIAESTDTQYF
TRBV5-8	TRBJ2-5	CASSMGTTDFQETQYF